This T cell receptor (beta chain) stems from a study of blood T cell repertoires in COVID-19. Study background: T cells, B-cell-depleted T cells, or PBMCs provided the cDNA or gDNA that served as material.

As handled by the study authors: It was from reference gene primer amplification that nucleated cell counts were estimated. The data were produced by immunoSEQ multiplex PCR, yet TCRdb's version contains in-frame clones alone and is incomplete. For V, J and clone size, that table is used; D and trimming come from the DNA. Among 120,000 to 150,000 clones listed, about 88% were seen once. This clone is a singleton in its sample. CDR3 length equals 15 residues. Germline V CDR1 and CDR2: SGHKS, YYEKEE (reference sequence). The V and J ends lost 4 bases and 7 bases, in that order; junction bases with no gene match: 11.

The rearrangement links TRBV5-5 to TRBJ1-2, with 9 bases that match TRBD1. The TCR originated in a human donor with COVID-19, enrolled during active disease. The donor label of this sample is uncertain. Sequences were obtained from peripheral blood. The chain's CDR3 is CASSPYRGQGSGYTF. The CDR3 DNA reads TGTGCCAGCAGCCCTTACAGGGGGCAAGGTAGTGGCTACACCTTC.